This is a list of T cell receptor beta chains from one sample in a study of neoadjuvant anti-PD-1 for oral cavity cancer. The data were produced by immunoSEQ multiplex PCR, yet TCRdb's version contains in-frame clones alone and is incomplete. Among over 13,000 clones listed, 65% to 80% were seen once. The material sequenced was PBMCs, taken after nivolumab (anti-PD-1) treatment. These receptors were taken from a person aged 35-79 years with oral cavity squamous cell carcinoma. Each CDR3 is given without its conserved first and last residue. Each record gives: CDR3 length, D gene, V gene, J gene, CDR3 protein. D genes are given only for firm matches.

CDR3 length: 14
D gene: NA
V gene: TRBV5-5
J gene: TRBJ2-2
CDR3 protein: ASSFVGGRSTGELF

CDR3 length: 12
D gene: NA
V gene: TRBV11-2
J gene: TRBJ2-2
CDR3 protein: ASSFLAGTGELF

CDR3 length: 16
D gene: NA
V gene: TRBV19
J gene: TRBJ2-6
CDR3 protein: ASSTTGHQSSGANVLT

CDR3 length: 13
D gene: NA
V gene: TRBV5-1
J gene: TRBJ1-1
CDR3 protein: ASSLALGRGTEAF

CDR3 length: 14
D gene: NA
V gene: TRBV28
J gene: TRBJ2-3
CDR3 protein: ASSFIPGPSTDTQY

CDR3 length: 12
D gene: NA
V gene: TRBV9
J gene: TRBJ1-2
CDR3 protein: ASSGYRGDYGYT

CDR3 length: 12
D gene: TRBD2
V gene: TRBV11-3
J gene: TRBJ2-3
CDR3 protein: ASSLSGSTDTQY

CDR3 length: 11
D gene: NA
V gene: TRBV6-1
J gene: TRBJ1-4
CDR3 protein: ASSWGRNEKLF

CDR3 length: 10
D gene: NA
V gene: TRBV7-2
J gene: TRBJ1-1
CDR3 protein: ASSYSGTTAF

CDR3 length: 14
D gene: TRBD1
V gene: TRBV6-5
J gene: TRBJ1-2
CDR3 protein: ASSYSTSGDRGGYT

CDR3 length: 10
D gene: NA
V gene: TRBV11-1
J gene: TRBJ2-7
CDR3 protein: ASSLVRYEQY

CDR3 length: 15
D gene: TRBD2
V gene: TRBV5-1
J gene: TRBJ2-1
CDR3 protein: ASSLAVSSGRINEQF

CDR3 length: 13
D gene: NA
V gene: TRBV10-3
J gene: TRBJ1-1
CDR3 protein: AISESNRMNTEAF

CDR3 length: 13
D gene: NA
V gene: TRBV14
J gene: TRBJ1-1
CDR3 protein: ASSSAGALNTEAF

CDR3 length: 10
D gene: NA
V gene: TRBV6-5
J gene: TRBJ2-1
CDR3 protein: ASSAFNGGKF

CDR3 length: 14
D gene: NA
V gene: TRBV9
J gene: TRBJ1-3
CDR3 protein: ASSVGPDYSGNTIY

CDR3 length: 12
D gene: NA
V gene: TRBV7-9
J gene: TRBJ1-1
CDR3 protein: ASSLWGWNTEAF

CDR3 length: 15
D gene: NA
V gene: TRBV5-1
J gene: TRBJ2-7
CDR3 protein: ASSLARRTLLPYEQY

CDR3 length: 13
D gene: NA
V gene: TRBV11-2
J gene: TRBJ2-7
CDR3 protein: ASSPFAGNSYEQY

CDR3 length: 13
D gene: TRBD1
V gene: TRBV5-1
J gene: TRBJ2-2
CDR3 protein: ASSTDRGGTGELF

CDR3 length: 12
D gene: TRBD2
V gene: TRBV30
J gene: TRBJ2-3
CDR3 protein: AWSLLAGVDTQY

CDR3 length: 11
D gene: NA
V gene: TRBV5-1
J gene: TRBJ1-2
CDR3 protein: ASSVLQGYGYT

CDR3 length: 14
D gene: NA
V gene: TRBV7-6
J gene: TRBJ2-7
CDR3 protein: ASSLGAGTSKYEQY

CDR3 length: 12
D gene: NA
V gene: TRBV7-2
J gene: TRBJ1-2
CDR3 protein: ASSLGAGNYGYT